The source of this T cell receptor (beta chain) is a study of blood T cell repertoires in COVID-19. At the level of the study: The United States, Italy and Spain supplied acute and convalescent COVID-19 samples. T cells, B-cell-depleted T cells, or PBMCs supplied cDNA or gDNA.

As originally analysed: Cell counts per sample came from amplifying reference gene primers. Profiling relied on immunoSEQ multiplex PCR, and the TCRdb table lists in-frame clones only, not all of them. Clone size and V and J calls were adopted from that table, with D and trimming inferred from the DNA. The sample has about 250,000 clones, about 84% seen once; the top ten hold about 8%. Trimming left V 6 bases short and J 6 bases short, with 5 bases between. The CDR3 runs to 11 residues. What was sequenced was peripheral blood. This chain joins TRBV12-3 or TRBV12-4 and TRBJ2-2; D unresolved. The clonotype originates from a woman of 80 years or more with acute or convalescent COVID-19. The CDR3 protein is CASRRPGELFF. The CDR3 nucleotides are TGTGCCAGCAGGCGGCCCGGGGAGCTGTTTTTT.